The 10 T cell receptor beta chains in this list originate from one sample, sequenced in a study of tumor-infiltrating lymphocytes in primary liver carcinoma. Bulk tissue was left unsorted, and RNA and DNA were co-extracted from about 20-30 mg of it. Constant-region priming of approximately 500 ng total RNA yielded TCR beta cDNA. Nested multiplex PCR, run for three rounds with slightly modified ARM-PCR, yielded TCR beta libraries. For around 9 cycles apiece, the opening two PCR rounds ran with TRBV1-TRBV30 forward primers and a C-beta reverse primer. TCRdb re-called the multiplex PCR reads through MiXCR, storing one row per CDR3 protein. The profile covers tens of thousands of distinct CDR3 sequences, with around 70% appearing a single time and about 18% taken by the ten largest. Source material: liver tumor tissue from sampling region 2. The subset denotes: tumor region T2, inferior pole. The receptors here all came from a man between 40 and 49 years old with primary liver carcinoma and hepatitis B virus infection.

As concerns this clonotype: Compared with germline, one end of the junction differs, possibly owing to a read error. This chain joins TRBV6-5 and TRBJ1-4; D is undetermined. From germline, CDR1 is MNHEY and CDR2 SVGAGI. CDR3 length equals 14 residues. The CDR3 bases are TGTGCCGGCAGCCGGACCGCAACTAATGAAAAACTGTTTTTT. It specifies CAGSRTATNEKLFF.

Note on this clonotype: The junction departs from the called germline gene at one end, perhaps through a read error. This chain joins TRBV6-1 and TRBJ1-2, with a possible D match to TRBD1 (6 bases). The CDR3 extends over 13 amino acids. CDR1 and CDR2 from the germline V gene are MNHNS and SASEGT. The CDR3 nucleotides read TGTGCCGGCAGACCCCAGGGGACCGGTGGCTACACCTTC. Translation gives CAGRPQGTGGYTF.

Of note for this clonotype: The CDR3 does not close with the conserved phenylalanine or tryptophan, likely indicating a read error. V gene TRBV5-1 combines with J gene TRBJ2-3; D possibly corresponds to TRBD2 (6 bases). CDR1 is SGHRS and CDR2 is YFSETQ in the germline V gene. Trimming cost V 4 bases and J 1 base, with 13 bases left between them. The CDR3 is 15 amino acids. Here the CDR3 reads CASSGKGEGTDTQYS. In DNA, the CDR3 is TGCGCCAGCAGCGGGAAAGGGGAGGGCACAGATACGCAGTATTCT.

Worth noting for this clonotype: One end of the junction is discordant with germline, which a read error may explain. The rearrangement links TRBV29-1 to TRBJ1-2; TRBD1 matches 7 bases. CDR1 and CDR2 (germline): SQVTM, ANQGSEA. The length of the CDR3 is 12 residues. CDR3 region: CGGKTGTDGCTF. CDR3 coding DNA: TGCGGCGGCAAGACAGGGACGGATGGCTGCACCTTC. Complete variable domain (other parts from reference TRBV29-1 and TRBJ1-2): SAVISQKPSRDICQRGTSLTIQCQVDSQVTMMFWYRQQPGQSLTLIATANQGSEATYESGFVIDKFPISRPNLTFSTLTVSNMSPEDSSIYLCGGKTGTDGCTFGSGTRLTVV.

In regard to this clonotype: This CDR3 is missing its conserved last phenylalanine or tryptophan, likely due to a read error. The DNA is omitted, as the CDR3 cannot be located on it reliably, and the CDR3 follows TCRdb's listing. The chain carries TRBV12-3 or TRBV12-4 and TRBJ2-1; TRBD2 is taken as the D call from the table, unchecked against the DNA. The CDR3 is 14 residues long, ends included. CDR3 region: CASIRDLSQWEQLY.

A word on this clonotype: The CDR3 end shows no conserved phenylalanine or tryptophan, and so a read error is likely. The chain employs TRBV29-1 and TRBJ2-1; 15 nucleotides agree with TRBD2. In germline, CDR1 is SQVTM, CDR2 ANQGSEA. V shed 7 bases and J 6 bases; nucleotides not matched to a gene: 7. The CDR3 is made up of 15 amino acids. CDR3 nucleotide sequence: TGCAGCGCTGGACTAGCGGGAGGGTTCTGCAATGAGCAGTTCTCC. Translating it yields CSAGLAGGFCNEQFS.

This clonotype is a singleton in its sample. The missing conserved phenylalanine or tryptophan at the end of this CDR3 makes a read error likely. This chain joins TRBV29-1 and TRBJ2-2; perhaps D is TRBD1 or TRBD2 (5 bases each). The length of the CDR3 is 14 residues. CDR1 and CDR2 (germline): SQVTM, ANQGSEA. The CDR3 DNA reads TGCAGCGTCTTCGGTCCGGGACCCACCGGGGACCTGTTTATT. Its translation: CSVFGPGPTGDLFI.

Concerning this clonotype itself: One end of the junction is discordant with germline, which a read error may explain. The chain recombines TRBV6-1 with TRBJ1-1; D call uncertain. The CDR3 has 13 amino acids. The germline gives CDR1 MNHNS, CDR2 SASEGT. CDR3 in amino acids: CVSTLKVYTEAFF. Written as DNA, the CDR3 is TGTGTCAGCACCCTCAAGGTGTACACTGAAGCTTTCTTT.

Of note for this clonotype: Likely a read error: the CDR3 ends without its conserved phenylalanine or tryptophan. The chain employs TRBV28 and TRBJ1-1; 8 bases map to TRBD1. Germline CDR1 reads MDHEN; CDR2 reads SYDVKM. CDR3 size: 16 residues. CDR3 nucleotides: TGTGCCAGCAGTCCACTTGGACAGGGCATGAACACTGAGGCTTTCCTT. Translated: CASSPLGQGMNTEAFL.

About this clonotype: The junction shows a germline mismatch at one end, possibly a read error. This chain uses TRBV11-2 with TRBJ2-6; D tentatively fits TRBD1 or TRBD2 (6 bases each). The CDR3 sequence is 21 residues long. CDR1 SGHAT and CDR2 FQNNGV come from the germline V gene. DNA for the CDR3: TGTGCCAGCAGCATGGGGGGAGACAGGTGCATCTCCCTCTCTCGGGCCAACGTCCTGACTTTC. Protein: CASSMGGDRCISLSRANVLTF.